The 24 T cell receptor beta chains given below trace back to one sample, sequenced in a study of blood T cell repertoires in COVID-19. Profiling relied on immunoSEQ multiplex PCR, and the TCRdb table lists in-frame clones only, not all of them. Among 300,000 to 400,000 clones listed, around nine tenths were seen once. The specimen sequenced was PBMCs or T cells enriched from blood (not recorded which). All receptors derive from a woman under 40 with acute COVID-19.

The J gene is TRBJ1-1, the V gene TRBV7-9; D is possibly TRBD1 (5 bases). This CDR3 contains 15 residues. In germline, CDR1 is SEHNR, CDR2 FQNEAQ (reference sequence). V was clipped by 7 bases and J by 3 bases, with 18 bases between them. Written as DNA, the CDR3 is TGTGCCAGCAACCAAAACCGGGGGAGCTACACTGAAGCTTTCTTT. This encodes CASNQNRGSYTEAFF.

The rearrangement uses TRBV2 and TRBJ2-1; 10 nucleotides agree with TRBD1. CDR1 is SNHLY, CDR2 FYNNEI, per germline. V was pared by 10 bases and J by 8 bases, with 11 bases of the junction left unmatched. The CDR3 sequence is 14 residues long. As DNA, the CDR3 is TGTGCCACGGCGGGACAGGGGAATTTCTATGAGCAGTTCTTC. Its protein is CATAGQGNFYEQFF.

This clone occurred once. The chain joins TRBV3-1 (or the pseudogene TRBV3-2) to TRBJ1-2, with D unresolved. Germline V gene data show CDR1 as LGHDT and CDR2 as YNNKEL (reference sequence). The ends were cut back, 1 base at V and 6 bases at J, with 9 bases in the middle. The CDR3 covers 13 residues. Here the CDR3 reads CASSQVAQDGYTF. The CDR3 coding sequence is TGTGCCAGCAGCCAAGTTGCGCAGGATGGCTACACCTTC.

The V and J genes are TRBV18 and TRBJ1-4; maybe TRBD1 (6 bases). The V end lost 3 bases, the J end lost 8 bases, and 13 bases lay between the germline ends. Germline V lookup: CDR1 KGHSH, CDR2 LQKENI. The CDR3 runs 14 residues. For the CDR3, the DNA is TGTGCCAGCTCACCCACAGGGATCGGGGAAAAACTGTTTTTT. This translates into CASSPTGIGEKLFF.

The CDR3 is CASRPDFKRTDTQYF. The CDR3 DNA follows: TGTGCCAGCAGACCGGACTTCAAGAGGACAGATACGCAGTATTTT. V usage is TRBV2 and J usage is TRBJ2-3, with D possibly TRBD2 on 5 matching bases. The V gene lost 6 bases and the J gene lost 3 bases, with 16 bases spanning the gap. Germline V CDR1 and CDR2: SNHLY, FYNNEI. CDR3 length equals 15 residues.

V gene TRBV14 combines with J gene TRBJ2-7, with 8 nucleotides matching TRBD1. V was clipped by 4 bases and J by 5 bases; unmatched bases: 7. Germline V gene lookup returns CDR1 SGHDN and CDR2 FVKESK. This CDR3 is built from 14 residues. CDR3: CASSRRGLEDEQYF. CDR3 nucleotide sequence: TGTGCCAGCAGCCGCAGGGGGCTAGAAGACGAGCAGTACTTC.

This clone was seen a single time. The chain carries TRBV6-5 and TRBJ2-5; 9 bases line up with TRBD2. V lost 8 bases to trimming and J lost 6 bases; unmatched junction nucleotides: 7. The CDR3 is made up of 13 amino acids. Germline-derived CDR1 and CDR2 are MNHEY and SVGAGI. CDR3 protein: CASFGAGGKTQYF. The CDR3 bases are TGTGCCAGCTTCGGAGCGGGGGGAAAGACCCAGTACTTC.

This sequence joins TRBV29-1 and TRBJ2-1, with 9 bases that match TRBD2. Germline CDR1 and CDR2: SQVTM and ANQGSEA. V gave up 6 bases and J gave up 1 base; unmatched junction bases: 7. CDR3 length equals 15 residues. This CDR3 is CSVEGLAGSYNEQFF. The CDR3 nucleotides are TGCAGCGTGGAGGGGCTAGCGGGGTCCTACAATGAGCAGTTCTTC.

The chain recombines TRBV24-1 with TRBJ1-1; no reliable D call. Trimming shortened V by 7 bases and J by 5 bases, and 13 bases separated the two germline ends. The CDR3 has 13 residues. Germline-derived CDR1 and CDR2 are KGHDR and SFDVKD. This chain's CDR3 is CATRGAGGTEAFF. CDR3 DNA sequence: TGTGCCACCAGGGGCGCGGGAGGAACTGAAGCTTTCTTT.

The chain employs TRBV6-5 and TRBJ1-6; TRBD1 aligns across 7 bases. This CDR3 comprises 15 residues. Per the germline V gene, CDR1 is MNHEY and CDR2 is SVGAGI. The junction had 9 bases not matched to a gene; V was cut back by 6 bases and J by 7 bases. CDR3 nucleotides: TGTGCCAGCAGCCCGAGACAGGGCGCGAATTCACCCCTCCACTTT. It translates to CASSPRQGANSPLHF.

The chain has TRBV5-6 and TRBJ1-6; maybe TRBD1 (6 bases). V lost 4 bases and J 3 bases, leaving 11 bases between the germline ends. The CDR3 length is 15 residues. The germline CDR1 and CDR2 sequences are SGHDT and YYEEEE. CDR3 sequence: CASSPRDIYNSPLHF. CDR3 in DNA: TGTGCCAGCAGCCCCCGGGACATCTATAATTCACCCCTCCACTTT.

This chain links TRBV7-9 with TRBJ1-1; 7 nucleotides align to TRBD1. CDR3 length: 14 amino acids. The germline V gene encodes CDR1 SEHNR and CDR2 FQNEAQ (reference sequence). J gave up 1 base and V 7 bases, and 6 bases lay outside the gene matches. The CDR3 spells CASNWGQPNTEAFF. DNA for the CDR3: TGTGCCAGCAATTGGGGACAGCCGAACACTGAAGCTTTCTTT.

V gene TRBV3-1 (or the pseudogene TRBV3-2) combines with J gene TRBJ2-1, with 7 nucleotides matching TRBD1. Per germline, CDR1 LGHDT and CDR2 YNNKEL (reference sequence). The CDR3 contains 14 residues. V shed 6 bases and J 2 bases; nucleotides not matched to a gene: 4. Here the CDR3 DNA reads TGTGCCAGCAGTCCACAGGGGCCCTACAATGAGCAGTTCTTC. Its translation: CASSPQGPYNEQFF.

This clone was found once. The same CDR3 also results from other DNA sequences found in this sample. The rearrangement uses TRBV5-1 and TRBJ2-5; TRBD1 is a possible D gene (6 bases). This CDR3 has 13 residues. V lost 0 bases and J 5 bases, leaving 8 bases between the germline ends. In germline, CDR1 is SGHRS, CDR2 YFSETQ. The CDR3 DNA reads TGCGCCAGCAGCTTGGACAGGGTGGAGACCCAGTACTTC. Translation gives CASSLDRVETQYF.

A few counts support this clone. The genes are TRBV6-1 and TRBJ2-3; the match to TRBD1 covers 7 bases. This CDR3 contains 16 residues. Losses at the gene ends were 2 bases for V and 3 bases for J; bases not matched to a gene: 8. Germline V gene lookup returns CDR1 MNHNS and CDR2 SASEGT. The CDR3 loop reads CASSEPRTGITDTQYF. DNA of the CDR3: TGTGCCAGCAGTGAACCCCGGACAGGAATAACAGATACGCAGTATTTT.

The chain's CDR3 is CASSLDSTSLRILYF. CDR3 bases: TGTGCCAGCAGCTTAGATTCGACTAGTCTAAGGATCCTGTACTTC. The chain links TRBV7-2 to TRBJ2-4, with a tentative D call TRBD2 (6 bases). The germline V gene has CDR1 SGHTA and CDR2 FQGNSA. The CDR3 totals 15 residues. Trimming removed 1 base at V and 15 bases at J, with 22 bases between. Variable domain in full (rest from reference TRBV7-2 and TRBJ2-4): GAGVSQSPSNKVTEKGKDVELRCDPISGHTALYWYRQSLGQGLEFLIYFQGNSAPDKSGLPSDRFSAERTGGSVSTLTIQRTQQEDSAVYLCASSLDSTSLRILYFGAGTRLSVL.

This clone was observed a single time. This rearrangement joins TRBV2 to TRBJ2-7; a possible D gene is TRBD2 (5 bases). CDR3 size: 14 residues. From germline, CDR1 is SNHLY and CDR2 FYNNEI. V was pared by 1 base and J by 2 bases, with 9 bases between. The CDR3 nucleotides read TGTGCCAGCAGTGAAGGCGGGTTGACCTACGAGCAGTACTTC. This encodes CASSEGGLTYEQYF. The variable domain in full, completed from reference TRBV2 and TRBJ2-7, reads EPEVTQTPSHQVTQMGQEVILRCVPISNHLYFYWYRQILGQKVEFLVSFYNNEISEKSEIFDDQFSVERPDGSNFTLKIRSTKLEDSAMYFCASSEGGLTYEQYFGPGTRLTVT.

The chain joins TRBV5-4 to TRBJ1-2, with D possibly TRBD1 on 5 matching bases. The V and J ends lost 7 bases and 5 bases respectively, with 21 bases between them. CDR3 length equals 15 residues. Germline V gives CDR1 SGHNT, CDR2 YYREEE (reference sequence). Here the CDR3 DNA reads TGTGCCAGCGCGACGACTGGGAGGGGCGGGTATGGCTACACCTTC. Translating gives CASATTGRGGYGYTF.

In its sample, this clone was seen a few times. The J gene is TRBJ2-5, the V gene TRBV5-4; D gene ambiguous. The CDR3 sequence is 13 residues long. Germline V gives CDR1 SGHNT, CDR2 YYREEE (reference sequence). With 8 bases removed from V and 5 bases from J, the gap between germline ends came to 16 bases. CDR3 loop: CASSKTLEETQYF. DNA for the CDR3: TGTGCCAGTTCTAAAACGTTGGAGGAGACCCAGTACTTC.

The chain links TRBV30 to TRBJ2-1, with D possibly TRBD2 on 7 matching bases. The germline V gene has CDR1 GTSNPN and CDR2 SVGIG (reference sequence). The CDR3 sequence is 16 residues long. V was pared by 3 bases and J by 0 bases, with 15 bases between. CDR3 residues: CAWSPGGPSSYNEQFF. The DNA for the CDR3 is TGTGCCTGGAGCCCGGGGGGCCCGAGCTCCTACAATGAGCAGTTCTTC.

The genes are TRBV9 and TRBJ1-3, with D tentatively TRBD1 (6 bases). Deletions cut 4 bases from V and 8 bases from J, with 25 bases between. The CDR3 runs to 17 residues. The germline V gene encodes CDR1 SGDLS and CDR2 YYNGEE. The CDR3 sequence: CASSPPEGGGMGYTIYF. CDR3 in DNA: TGTGCCAGCAGCCCTCCGGAGGGCGGGGGCATGGGGTACACCATATATTTT.

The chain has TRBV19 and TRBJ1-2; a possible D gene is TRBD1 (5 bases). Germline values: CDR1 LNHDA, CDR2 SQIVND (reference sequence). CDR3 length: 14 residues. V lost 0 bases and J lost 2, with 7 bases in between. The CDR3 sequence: CASSIDGANYGYTF. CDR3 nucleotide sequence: TGTGCCAGTAGTATAGATGGGGCCAACTATGGCTACACCTTC. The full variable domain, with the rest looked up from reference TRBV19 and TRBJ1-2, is DGGITQSPKYLFRKEGQNVTLSCEQNLNHDAMYWYRQDPGQGLRLIYYSQIVNDFQKGDIAEGYSVSREKKESFPLTVTSAQKNPTAFYLCASSIDGANYGYTFGSGTRLTVV.

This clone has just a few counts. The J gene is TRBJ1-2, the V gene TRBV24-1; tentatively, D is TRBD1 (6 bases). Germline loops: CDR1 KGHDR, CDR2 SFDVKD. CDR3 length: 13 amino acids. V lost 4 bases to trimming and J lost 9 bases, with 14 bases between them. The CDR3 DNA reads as TGTGCCACCAGTGAGTCGACAGGTTCTAGCTACACCTTC. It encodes CATSESTGSSYTF.

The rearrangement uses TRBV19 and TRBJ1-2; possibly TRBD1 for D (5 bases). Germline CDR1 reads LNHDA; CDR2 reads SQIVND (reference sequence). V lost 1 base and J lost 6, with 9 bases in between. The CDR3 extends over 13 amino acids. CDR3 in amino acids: CASSIVGGDGYTF. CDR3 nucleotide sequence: TGTGCCAGTAGTATAGTCGGGGGGGATGGCTACACCTTC.